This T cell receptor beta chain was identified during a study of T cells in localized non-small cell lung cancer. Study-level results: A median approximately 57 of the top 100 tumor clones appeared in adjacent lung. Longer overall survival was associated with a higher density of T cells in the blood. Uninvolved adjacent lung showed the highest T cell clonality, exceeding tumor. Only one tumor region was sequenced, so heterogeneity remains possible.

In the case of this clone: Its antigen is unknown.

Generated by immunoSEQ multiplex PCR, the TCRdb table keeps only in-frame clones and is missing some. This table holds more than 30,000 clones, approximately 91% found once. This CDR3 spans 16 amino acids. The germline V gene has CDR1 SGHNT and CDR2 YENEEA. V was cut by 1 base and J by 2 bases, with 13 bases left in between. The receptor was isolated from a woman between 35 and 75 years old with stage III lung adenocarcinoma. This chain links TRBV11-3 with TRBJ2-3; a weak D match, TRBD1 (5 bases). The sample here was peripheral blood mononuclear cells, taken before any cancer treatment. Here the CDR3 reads CASSLGVRQSTDTQYF. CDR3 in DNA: TGTGCCAGCAGCTTAGGTGTCAGACAGTCCACAGATACGCAGTATTTT.